The TCR beta chain described here comes from a study of blood T cell repertoires in COVID-19. Libraries were prepared by immunoSEQ multiplex PCR; TCRdb keeps only in-frame clonotypes and omits some of them. This table holds hundreds of thousands of clones, around 88% found once. The ends were cut back, 6 bases at V and 3 bases at J, with 9 bases in the middle. The CDR3 loop spans 12 amino acids. Germline CDR1 is MNHEY and CDR2 is SVGAGI. This clone turned up a few times. The V call is TRBV6-5, the J call TRBJ2-7; D gene unclear. The sequenced material came from peripheral blood. The clonotype comes from an older woman with COVID-19, enrolled during active disease. DNA of the CDR3: TGTGCCAGCAGCCAATACAGCTACGAGCAGTACTTC. Residues: CASSQYSYEQYF.